These 14 T cell receptor beta chains were sequenced from one sample in a study of PD-1 blockade in mismatch repair-deficient tumors. Clones were sequenced by immunoSEQ multiplex PCR, and TCRdb holds only the in-frame ones, with some missing. The profile shows 120,000 or so clones, 70% to 90% of them singletons. Sequenced material: peripheral blood, taken 44 weeks after starting pembrolizumab. Receptor source: an adult with mismatch repair-deficient cancer.

The chain combines TRBV30 with TRBJ1-1, with TRBD1 as a possible D gene (6 bases). The CDR3 consists of 13 residues. V lost 3 bases and J lost 0, with 8 bases in between. Germline assignment: CDR1 GTSNPN and CDR2 SVGIG (reference sequence). The CDR3 DNA sequence: TGTGCCTGGAGGGGACAACTGAACACTGAAGCTTTCTTT. This codes for CAWRGQLNTEAFF.

V usage is TRBV5-4 and J usage is TRBJ2-1, with a tentative D call TRBD2 (7 bases). This CDR3 is built from 18 residues. V lost 0 bases and J 6 bases, leaving 22 bases between the germline ends. Germline assignment: CDR1 SGHNT and CDR2 YYREEE (reference sequence). The CDR3 DNA reads as TGTGCCAGCAGCTTGGGTATAGAAGGACTAGAGGGGGGCAATGAGCAGTTCTTC. It specifies CASSLGIEGLEGGNEQFF.

The chain combines TRBV29-1 with TRBJ2-7; 10 bases are shared with TRBD1. This CDR3 has 13 amino acids. With V trimmed by 3 bases and J by 4 bases, 3 bases remained unmatched. Germline CDR1 and CDR2: SQVTM and ANQGSEA. The DNA of the CDR3 is TGCAGCGTTGAGCCGGGACAGGGGTACGAGCAGTACTTC. Translated: CSVEPGQGYEQYF.

V is TRBV30 and J is TRBJ2-5; D ambiguous. The CDR3 is made up of 14 amino acids. V was trimmed by 0 bases and J by 0 bases, leaving 8 bases between them. The V gene's germline CDR1 is GTSNPN and CDR2 SVGIG (reference sequence). CDR3 protein: CAWSVLRDQETQYF. The CDR3 DNA reads TGTGCCTGGAGTGTACTTAGGGACCAAGAGACCCAGTACTTC.

The chain joins TRBV28 to TRBJ2-1, with no clear D. The length of the CDR3 is 11 residues. Looked up from germline, CDR1 is MDHEN and CDR2 is SYDVKM. Trimming took off 7 bases at V and 4 bases at J, with 5 bases between the two ends. The CDR3, as DNA: TGTGCCAGCACCCTATACAATGAGCAGTTCTTC. It is translated as CASTLYNEQFF.

This chain connects TRBV19 to TRBJ2-3; D not resolved. This CDR3 is 15 amino acids long. V was shortened by 3 bases and J by 0 bases, with 10 bases between the two germline ends. Germline CDR1 LNHDA, CDR2 SQIVND (reference sequence). In DNA, the CDR3 is TGTGCCAGTAGTATGATCAGTTCTAGCACAGATACGCAGTATTTT. Translation: CASSMISSSTDTQYF.

This clone has only a few counts. The V gene is TRBV30, the J gene TRBJ1-1; D not certain. Between the trimmed V and J ends, which lost 4 bases and 11 bases, there was a span of 8 bases. Germline assignment: CDR1 GTSNPN and CDR2 SVGIG (reference sequence). This CDR3 region has 9 residues. CDR3 nucleotides: TGTGCCTGGACTACGGGTGCTTTCTTT. Translating gives CAWTTGAFF.

The chain combines TRBV7-2 with TRBJ2-1; the match to TRBD2 covers 11 bases. The ends lost 0 bases at V and 7 bases at J; junction bases unmatched: 2. The CDR3 runs 15 residues. CDR1 is SGHTA, CDR2 FQGNSA, per germline. In DNA, the CDR3 is TGTGCCAGCAGCTTAGCTAGCGGGAGGGTGAATGAGCAGTTCTTC. Protein product: CASSLASGRVNEQFF.

This clone was found once. The rearrangement links TRBV11-3 to TRBJ2-7; D is undetermined. This CDR3 region has 13 residues. V was trimmed by 5 bases and J by 6 bases, leaving 14 bases between them. CDR1 is SGHNT, CDR2 YENEEA, per germline. The CDR3 DNA sequence: TGTGCCAGCAGCCCGACCCGTTCTCCCGAGCAGTACTTC. This sequence encodes CASSPTRSPEQYF.

The gene calls are TRBV5-1 and TRBJ2-5, with D possibly matching TRBD1 (6 bases). V was clipped by 0 bases and J by 0 bases, with 12 bases between them. The CDR3 extends over 16 amino acids. The germline CDR1 and CDR2 sequences are SGHRS and YFSETQ. The CDR3 DNA reads TGCGCCAGCAGCTTGGGGGGGCTGGGGTACCAAGAGACCCAGTACTTC. Translation: CASSLGGLGYQETQYF. Full variable domain (rest looked up from reference TRBV5-1 and TRBJ2-5): KAGVTQTPRYLIKTRGQQVTLSCSPISGHRSVSWYQQTPGQGLQFLFEYFSETQRNKGNFPGRFSGRQFSNSRSEMNVSTLELGDSALYLCASSLGGLGYQETQYFGPGTRLLVL.

The genes are TRBV11-2 and TRBJ1-3; unclear D gene. CDR1 and CDR2 (germline): SGHAT, FQNNGV. Deletions cut 1 base from V and 2 bases from J, with 15 bases between. This CDR3 is 17 amino acids long. CDR3 nucleotides: TGTGCCAGCAGCTTAGGGGCGAACTTAAGGGCTGGAAACACCATATATTTT. Encoded protein: CASSLGANLRAGNTIYF.

The rearrangement joins TRBV2 to TRBJ2-7, with D perhaps TRBD1 (5 bases). The CDR3 contains 19 residues. The germline CDR1 and CDR2 sequences are SNHLY and FYNNEI. Trimming stripped 1 base from V and 0 bases from J, with 22 bases between. CDR3 region: CASSEVRALDGLLSYEQYF. For the CDR3, the DNA is TGTGCCAGCAGTGAAGTCAGGGCACTCGACGGCCTGCTCTCCTACGAGCAGTACTTC. The complete variable domain, with remaining parts taken from reference TRBV2 and TRBJ2-7, reads EPEVTQTPSHQVTQMGQEVILRCVPISNHLYFYWYRQILGQKVEFLVSFYNNEISEKSEIFDDQFSVERPDGSNFTLKIRSTKLEDSAMYFCASSEVRALDGLLSYEQYFGPGTRLTVT.

The genes are TRBV7-9 and TRBJ2-5, with TRBD1 matching over 9 bases. V lost 6 bases to trimming and J lost 3 bases; unmatched junction nucleotides: 5. This CDR3 comprises 14 residues. Germline V gene sequence: CDR1 SEHNR, CDR2 FQNEAQ (reference sequence). Here the CDR3 DNA reads TGTGCCAGCAGATCCGGGACAGGGAAAGAGACCCAGTACTTC. Translated: CASRSGTGKETQYF.

CDR3: CAWSGRGQGRLAGEAFF. The DNA of the CDR3 is TGTGCCTGGAGTGGCAGGGGCCAGGGGAGGCTGGCGGGGGAAGCTTTCTTT. The V gene is TRBV30, the J gene TRBJ1-1; perhaps TRBD1 as D (6 bases). V was clipped by 1 base and J by 8 bases, with 26 bases between them. This CDR3 contains 17 residues. The germline V gene encodes CDR1 GTSNPN and CDR2 SVGIG (reference sequence). Filled out from reference TRBV30 and TRBJ1-1, the complete variable domain reads SQTIHQWPATLVQPVGSPLSLECTVEGTSNPNLYWYRQAAGRGLQLLFYSVGIGQISSEVPQNLSASRPQDRQFILSSKKLLLSDSGFYLCAWSGRGQGRLAGEAFFGQGTRLTVV.